This entry concerns a single T cell receptor beta chain. The antigen is not known. These data come from a study of T cells in Graves' hyperthyroidism and ophthalmopathy. The study's findings and limits: Most thyroid clonotypes with frequency above 0.001 were detected in blood.

V was clipped by 0 bases and J by 1 base, with 8 bases between them. Germline CDR1 and CDR2: SGHDN and FVKESK. This CDR3 contains 15 residues. From RNA transcripts, TCR beta CDR3 regions were amplified. In the first-round RT-PCR of the TCR CDR3, the HTBI primer set was used. TCRdb re-called the multiplex PCR reads with MiXCR, one entry per CDR3 protein. The sample holds 300,000 to 500,000 distinct CDR3 sequences, about 14% seen once. Sample: blood. The chain employs TRBV14 and TRBJ2-3, with D possibly being TRBD2 (5 bases). The TCR originated in a man aged 50-60 years with Graves' ophthalmopathy. CDR3 sequence (DNA): TGTGCCAGCAGCCAAGAAACACTAGGCACAGATACGCAGTATTTT. It yields the protein CASSQETLGTDTQYF. Full variable domain (rest looked up from reference TRBV14 and TRBJ2-3): EAGVTQFPSHSVIEKGQTVTLRCDPISGHDNLYWYRRVMGKEIKFLLHFVKESKQDESGMPNNRFLAERTGGTYSTLKVQPAELEDSGVYFCASSQETLGTDTQYFGPGTRLTVL.